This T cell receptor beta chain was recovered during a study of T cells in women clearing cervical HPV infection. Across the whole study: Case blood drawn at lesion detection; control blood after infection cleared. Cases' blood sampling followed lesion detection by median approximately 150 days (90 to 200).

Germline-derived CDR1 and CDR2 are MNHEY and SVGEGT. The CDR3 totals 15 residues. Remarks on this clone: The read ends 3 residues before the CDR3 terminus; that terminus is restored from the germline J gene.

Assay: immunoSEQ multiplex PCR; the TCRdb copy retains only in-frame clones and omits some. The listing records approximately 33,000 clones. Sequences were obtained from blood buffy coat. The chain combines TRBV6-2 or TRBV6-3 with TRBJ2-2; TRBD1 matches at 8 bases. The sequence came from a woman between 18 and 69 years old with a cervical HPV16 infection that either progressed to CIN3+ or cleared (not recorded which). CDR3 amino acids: CASTWTGSGANVLFF. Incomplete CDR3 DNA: TGTGCCAGCACCTGGACAGGGTCTGGGGCCAACGTG.